The 5 T cell receptor beta chains given below trace back to one sample, sequenced in a study of CXCR3-negative and CXCR3-positive naive CD8 T cells (dated by TCRdb to about 2019). What the authors observed across the whole study: Compared with CXCR3-negative naive cells, CXCR3-positive naive cells had TRB CDR3s with higher hydrophobicity (lower Kidera factor 4), lower energy, and higher strength and volume indices.

The sequencer was a NextSeq 550. The Human TCR Profiling Kit (MiLaboratory) was used to make UMI-labeled 5' RACE TRB cDNA libraries. Each entry corresponds to one CDR3 protein sequence from reads that TCRdb reprocessed, and DNA is not given. The sample table includes roughly 110,000 distinct CDR3 sequences. Together, the top ten hold just over 0.35% of the sample. For these receptors, no antigen is known. Material for sequencing was naive CXCR3+ CD8+ T cells from blood. According to the study, the label for this sample's cell subset or site signals: CD45RO-CCR7+CD27+CD95- naive CD8+ T cells expressing CXCR3 (TNR3+). All receptors come from a human donor in good health. Some clones in this sample may be carry-over from other donors' samples.

The chain is built from TRBV7-6 and TRBJ1-4; without DNA, the TCRdb call of TRBD1 cannot be checked. The CDR3 consists of 16 residues. Germline CDR1 SGHVS, CDR2 FNYEAQ. CDR3 in amino acids: CASSLDIVTGAGKLFF.

V gene TRBV4-1 combines with J gene TRBJ2-4; as DNA is missing, the TRBD2 call by TCRdb cannot be tested. The germline V gene has CDR1 MGHRA and CDR2 YSYEKL. The CDR3 has 14 residues. CDR3 region: CASSQRREGNIQYF.

This rearrangement joins TRBV11-3 to TRBJ2-7; no DNA is available, so the TRBD2 call from TCRdb remains unchecked. Germline CDR1 and CDR2: SGHNT and YENEEA. The CDR3 runs 16 residues. This CDR3 reads CASSLTPGAGEDEQYF.

This sequence joins TRBV16 and TRBJ2-5; TCRdb designates TRBD1, a call that cannot be tested without DNA. The CDR3 spans 15 residues. Germline CDR1 reads KGHSY; CDR2 reads FQNENV. The CDR3 is CASSPQTGRGETQYF.

J is TRBJ2-1 and V is TRBV28; TCRdb's D call, TRBD2, is unchecked because there is no DNA. CDR3 size: 17 residues. The germline V gene encodes CDR1 MDHEN and CDR2 SYDVKM. The CDR3 sequence: CASSLGASGLRSNEQFF.